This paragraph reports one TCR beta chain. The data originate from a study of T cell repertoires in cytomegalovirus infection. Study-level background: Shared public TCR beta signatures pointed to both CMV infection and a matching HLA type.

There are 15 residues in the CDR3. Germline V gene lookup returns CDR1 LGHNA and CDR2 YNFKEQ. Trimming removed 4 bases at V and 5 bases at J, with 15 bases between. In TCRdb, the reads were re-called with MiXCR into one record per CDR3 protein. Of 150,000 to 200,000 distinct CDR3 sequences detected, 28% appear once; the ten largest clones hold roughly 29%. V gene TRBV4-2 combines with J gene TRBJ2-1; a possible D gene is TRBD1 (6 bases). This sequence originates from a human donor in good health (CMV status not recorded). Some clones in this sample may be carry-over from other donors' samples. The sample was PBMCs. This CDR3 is CASSRGQGHNNEQFF. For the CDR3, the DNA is TGTGCCAGCAGCCGAGGTCAGGGGCATAACAATGAGCAGTTCTTC.